A selection of T cell receptor gamma chains follows, all from one sample in a study of intestinal T cells in coeliac disease. TCRdb used CATT to re-call clones from the multiplex PCR reads. The data hold over a thousand gamma-chain clones, with less than 70% observed a single time. Material: a duodenal biopsy. Source of these receptors: a human donor with celiac disease. The CDR3 runs from the conserved cysteine through the conserved F or W. Not all rows give a size; the values are once, few, many and, for expanded clones, a class.

V gene	clone size	J gene	CDR3 DNA	CDR3 protein
TRGV4	large	TRGJP1	TGTGCCACCTGGGATGGGCCGAAAACTGGTTGGTTCAAGATATTT	CATWDGPKTGWFKIF
TRGV8	large	TRGJP2	TGTGCCACCAGGGGGTTCTATAGTAGTGATTGGATCAAGACGTTT	CATRGFYSSDWIKTF
TRGV4	.	TRGJ1/TRGJ2	TGTGCCACCTGGGATGGACGGCTAAGGGCTCCAAATTATTATAAGAAACTCTTT	CATWDGRLRAPNYYKKLF
TRGV2	large	TRGJP2	TGTGCCACCTGGGACGGGCGATGTGATTGGATCAAGACGTTT	CATWDGRCDWIKTF
TRGV2	few	TRGJ1/TRGJ2	TGTGCCACCTGGGACGCCCCCGCTCCCCAGAAACTCTTT	CATWDAPAPQKLF
TRGV5	few	TRGJ1/TRGJ2	TGTGCCACCTGGGACAGGCCGATTGGTTATAAGAAACTCTTT	CATWDRPIGYKKLF
TRGV2	few	TRGJ1/TRGJ2	TGTGCCACCTGGGACGATTTTTATTATAAGAAACTCTTT	CATWDDFYYKKLF
TRGV5	.	TRGJ1/TRGJ2	TGTGCCACCTGGAACCCCCTGCGGTCCTATTATAAGAAACTCTTT	CATWNPLRSYYKKLF
TRGV3	.	TRGJP2	TGTGCCACCTGGGACACGCCCCCCCTCTTGAGTGATTGGATCAAGACGTTT	CATWDTPPLLSDWIKTF
TRGV2	large	TRGJP2	TGTGCCACCTGGGACGGGGTAAGTGATTGGATCAAGACGTTT	CATWDGVSDWIKTF
TRGV8	few	TRGJ1/TRGJ2	TGTGCCACCTGGGAAAGGGATTATAAGAAACTCTTT	CATWERDYKKLF